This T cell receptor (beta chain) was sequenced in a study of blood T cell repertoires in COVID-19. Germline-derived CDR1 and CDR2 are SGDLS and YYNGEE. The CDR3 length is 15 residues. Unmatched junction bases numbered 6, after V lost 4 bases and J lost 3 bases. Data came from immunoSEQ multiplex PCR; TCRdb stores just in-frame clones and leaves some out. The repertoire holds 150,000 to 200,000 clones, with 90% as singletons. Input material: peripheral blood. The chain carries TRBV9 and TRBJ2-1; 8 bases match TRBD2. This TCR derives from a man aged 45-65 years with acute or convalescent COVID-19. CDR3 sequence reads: CASSPSLAGYNEQFF. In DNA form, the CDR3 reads TGTGCCAGCAGCCCCAGCCTAGCGGGCTACAATGAGCAGTTCTTC.